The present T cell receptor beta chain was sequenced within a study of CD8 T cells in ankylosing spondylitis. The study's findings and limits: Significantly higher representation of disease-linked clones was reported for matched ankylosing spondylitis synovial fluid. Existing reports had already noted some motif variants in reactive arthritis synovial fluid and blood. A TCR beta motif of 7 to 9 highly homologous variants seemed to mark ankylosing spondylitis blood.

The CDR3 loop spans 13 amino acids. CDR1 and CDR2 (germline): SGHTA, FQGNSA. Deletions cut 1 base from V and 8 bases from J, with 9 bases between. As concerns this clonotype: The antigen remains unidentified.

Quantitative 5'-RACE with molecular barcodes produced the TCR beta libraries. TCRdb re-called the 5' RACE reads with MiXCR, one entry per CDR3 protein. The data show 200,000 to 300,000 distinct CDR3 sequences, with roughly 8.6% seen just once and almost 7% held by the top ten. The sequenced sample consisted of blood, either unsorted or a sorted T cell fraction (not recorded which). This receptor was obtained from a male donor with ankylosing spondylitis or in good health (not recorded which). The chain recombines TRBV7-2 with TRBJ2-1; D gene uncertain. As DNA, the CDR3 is TGTGCCAGCAGCTTAGACGGGTGGGATGAGCAGTTCTTC. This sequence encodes CASSLDGWDEQFF.